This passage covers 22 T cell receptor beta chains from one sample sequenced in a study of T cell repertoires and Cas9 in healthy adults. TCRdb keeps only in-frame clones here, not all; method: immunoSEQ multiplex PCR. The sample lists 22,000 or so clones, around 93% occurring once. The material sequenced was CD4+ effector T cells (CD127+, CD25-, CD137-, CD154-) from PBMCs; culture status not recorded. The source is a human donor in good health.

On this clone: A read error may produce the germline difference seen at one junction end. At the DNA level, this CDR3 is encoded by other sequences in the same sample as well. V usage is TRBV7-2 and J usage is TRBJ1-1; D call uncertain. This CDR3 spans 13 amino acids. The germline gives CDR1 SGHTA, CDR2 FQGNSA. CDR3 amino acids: CASSLALNTEAFF. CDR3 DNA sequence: TGCGCCAGCAGCTTAGCATTGAACACTGAAGCTTTCTTT.

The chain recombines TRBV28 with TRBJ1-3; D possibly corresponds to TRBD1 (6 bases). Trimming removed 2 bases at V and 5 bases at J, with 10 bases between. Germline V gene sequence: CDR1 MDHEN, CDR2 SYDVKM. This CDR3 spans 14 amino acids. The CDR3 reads CASSLLGARNTIYF. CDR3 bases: TGTGCCAGCAGTTTACTGGGGGCAAGAAACACCATATATTTT.

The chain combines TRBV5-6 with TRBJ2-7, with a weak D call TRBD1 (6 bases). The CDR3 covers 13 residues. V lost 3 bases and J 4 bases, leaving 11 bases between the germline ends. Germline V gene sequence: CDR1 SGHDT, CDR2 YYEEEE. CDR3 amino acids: CASSSQGSYEQYV. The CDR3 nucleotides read TGTGCCAGCAGCTCACAGGGTTCGTACGAGCAGTACGTC.

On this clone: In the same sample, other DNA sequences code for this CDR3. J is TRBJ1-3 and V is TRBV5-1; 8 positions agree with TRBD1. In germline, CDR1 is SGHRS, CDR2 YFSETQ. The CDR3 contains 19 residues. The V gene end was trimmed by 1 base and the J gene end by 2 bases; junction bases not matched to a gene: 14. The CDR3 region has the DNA TGCGCCAGCAGCTTGACAGGGGGTCCGGGAATTGGCACTGGAAACACCATATATTTT. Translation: CASSLTGGPGIGTGNTIYF.

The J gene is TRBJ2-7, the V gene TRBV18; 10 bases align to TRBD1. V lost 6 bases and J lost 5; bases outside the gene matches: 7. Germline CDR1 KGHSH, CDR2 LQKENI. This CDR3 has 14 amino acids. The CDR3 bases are TGTGCCAGCTCTCCGGGACAGGGGTTTAACGAGCAGTACTTC. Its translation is CASSPGQGFNEQYF.

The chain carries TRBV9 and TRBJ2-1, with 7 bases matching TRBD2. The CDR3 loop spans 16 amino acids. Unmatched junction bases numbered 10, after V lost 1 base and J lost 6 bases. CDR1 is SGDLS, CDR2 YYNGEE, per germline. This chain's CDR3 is CASSVRSGRESNEQFF. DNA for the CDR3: TGTGCCAGCAGCGTACGTTCGGGGCGGGAGAGCAATGAGCAGTTCTTC.

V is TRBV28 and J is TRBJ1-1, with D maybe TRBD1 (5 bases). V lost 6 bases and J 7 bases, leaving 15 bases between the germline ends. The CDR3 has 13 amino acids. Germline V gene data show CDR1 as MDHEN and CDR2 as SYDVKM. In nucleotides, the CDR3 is TGTGCCAGCAGAGGGACGCCCACCGGTGAAGCTTTCTTT. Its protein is CASRGTPTGEAFF.

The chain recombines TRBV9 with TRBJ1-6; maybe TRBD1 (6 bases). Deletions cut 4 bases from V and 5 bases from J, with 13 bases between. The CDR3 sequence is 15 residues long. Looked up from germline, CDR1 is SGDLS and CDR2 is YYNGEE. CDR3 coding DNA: TGTGCCAGCAGCCCTCGGACAGACAATAATTCACCCCTCCACTTT. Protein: CASSPRTDNNSPLHF.

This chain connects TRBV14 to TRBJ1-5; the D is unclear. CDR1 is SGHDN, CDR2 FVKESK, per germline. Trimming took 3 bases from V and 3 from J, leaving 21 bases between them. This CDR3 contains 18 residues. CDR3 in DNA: TGTGCCAGCAGCCATTTACGCCGGCGGATTTCGAACAATCAGCCCCAGCATTTT. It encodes CASSHLRRRISNNQPQHF.

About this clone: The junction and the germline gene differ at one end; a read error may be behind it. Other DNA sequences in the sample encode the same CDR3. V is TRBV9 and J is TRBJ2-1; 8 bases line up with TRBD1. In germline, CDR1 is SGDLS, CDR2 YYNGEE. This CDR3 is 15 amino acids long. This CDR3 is CASSATGDLSREQFF. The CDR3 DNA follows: TGTGCCAGCAGCGCGACAGGGGACCTATCTAGGGAGCAATTCTTC.

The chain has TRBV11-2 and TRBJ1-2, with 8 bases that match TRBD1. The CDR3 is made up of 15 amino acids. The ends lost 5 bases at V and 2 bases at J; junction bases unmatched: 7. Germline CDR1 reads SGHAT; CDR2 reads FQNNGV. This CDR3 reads CASSLGQGDNYGYTF. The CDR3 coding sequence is TGTGCCAGCAGCCTCGGACAGGGCGACAACTATGGCTACACCTTC.

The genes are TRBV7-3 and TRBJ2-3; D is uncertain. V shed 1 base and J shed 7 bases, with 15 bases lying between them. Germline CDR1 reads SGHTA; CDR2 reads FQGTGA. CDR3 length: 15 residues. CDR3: CASSLMPPAVNTQYF. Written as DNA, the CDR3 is TGTGCCAGCAGCTTAATGCCCCCCGCAGTAAATACGCAGTATTTT.

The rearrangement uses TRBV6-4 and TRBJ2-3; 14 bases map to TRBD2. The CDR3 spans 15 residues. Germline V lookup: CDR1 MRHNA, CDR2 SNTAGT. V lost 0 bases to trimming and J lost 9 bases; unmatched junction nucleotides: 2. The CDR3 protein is CASSDSTSGGATQYF. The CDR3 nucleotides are TGTGCCAGCAGTGACTCGACTAGCGGGGGGGCAACGCAGTATTTT.

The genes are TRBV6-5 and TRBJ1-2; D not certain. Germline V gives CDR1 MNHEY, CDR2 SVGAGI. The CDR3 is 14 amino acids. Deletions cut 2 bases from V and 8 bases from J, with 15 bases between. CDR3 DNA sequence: TGTGCCAGCAGTTACCAAGCTCGATCTATGGGCTACACCTTC. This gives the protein CASSYQARSMGYTF.

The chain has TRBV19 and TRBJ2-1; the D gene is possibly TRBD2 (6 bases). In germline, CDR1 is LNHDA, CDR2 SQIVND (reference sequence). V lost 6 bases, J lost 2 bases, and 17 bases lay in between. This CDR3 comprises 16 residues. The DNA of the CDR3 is TGTGCCAGTAGGCCTAAGGCGGGGTATACCTACAATGAGCAGTTCTTC. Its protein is CASRPKAGYTYNEQFF.

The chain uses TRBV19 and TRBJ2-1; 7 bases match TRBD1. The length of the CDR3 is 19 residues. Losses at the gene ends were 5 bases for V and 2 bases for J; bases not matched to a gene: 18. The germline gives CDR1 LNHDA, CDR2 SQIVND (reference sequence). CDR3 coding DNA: TGTGCCAGTAGTCGCGAATCGGGACAGTCCTTGGGGCCCTACAATGAGCAGTTCTTC. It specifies CASSRESGQSLGPYNEQFF.

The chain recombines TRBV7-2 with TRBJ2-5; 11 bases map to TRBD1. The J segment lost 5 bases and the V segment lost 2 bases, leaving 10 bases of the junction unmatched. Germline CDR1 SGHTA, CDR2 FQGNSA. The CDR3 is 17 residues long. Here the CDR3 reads CASSLWTGGLRVETQYF. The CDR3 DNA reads TGTGCCAGCAGCTTATGGACAGGGGGCTTGAGGGTTGAGACCCAGTACTTC.

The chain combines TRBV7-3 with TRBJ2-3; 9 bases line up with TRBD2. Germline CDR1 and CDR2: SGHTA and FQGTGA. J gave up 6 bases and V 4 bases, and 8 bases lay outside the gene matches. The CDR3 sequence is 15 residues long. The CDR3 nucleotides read TGTGCCAGCAGCTCCGCGGGGGGGCCATGGGATACGCAGTATTTT. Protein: CASSSAGGPWDTQYF.

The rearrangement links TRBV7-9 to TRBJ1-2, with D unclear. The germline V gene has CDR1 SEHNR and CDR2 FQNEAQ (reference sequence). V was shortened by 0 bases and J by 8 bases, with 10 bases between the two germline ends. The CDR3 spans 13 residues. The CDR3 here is CASSLAAGVGYTF. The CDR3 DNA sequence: TGTGCCAGCAGCTTAGCGGCTGGGGTCGGCTACACCTTC. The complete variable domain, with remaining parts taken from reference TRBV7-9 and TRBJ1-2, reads DTGVSQNPRHKITKRGQNVTFRCDPISEHNRLYWYRQTLGQGPEFLTYFQNEAQLEKSRLLSDRFSAERPKGSFSTLEIQRTEQGDSAMYLCASSLAAGVGYTFGSGTRLTVV.

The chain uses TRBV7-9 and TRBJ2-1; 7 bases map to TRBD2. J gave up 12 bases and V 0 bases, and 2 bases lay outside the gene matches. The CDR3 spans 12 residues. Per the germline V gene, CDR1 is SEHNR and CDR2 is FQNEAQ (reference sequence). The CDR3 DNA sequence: TGTGCCAGCAGCTTAGCGGGGGGGACGCAGTTCTTC. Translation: CASSLAGGTQFF.

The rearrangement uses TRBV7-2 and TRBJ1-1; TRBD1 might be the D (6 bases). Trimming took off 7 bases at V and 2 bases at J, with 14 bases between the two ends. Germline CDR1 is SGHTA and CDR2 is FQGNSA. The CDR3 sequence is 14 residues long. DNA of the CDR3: TGTGCCAGCACCCGGGGGCAGGTTAACACTGAAGCTTTCTTT. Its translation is CASTRGQVNTEAFF.

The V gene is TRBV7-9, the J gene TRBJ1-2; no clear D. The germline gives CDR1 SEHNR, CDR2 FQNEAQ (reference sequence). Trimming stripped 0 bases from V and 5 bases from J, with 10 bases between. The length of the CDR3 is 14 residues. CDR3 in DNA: TGTGCCAGCAGCTTAGCTACCCAGATGTATGGCTACACCTTC. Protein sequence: CASSLATQMYGYTF.